This T cell receptor (beta chain) was recovered during a study of regulatory T cells in long-lasting Graves disease. For TCR beta, libraries came from iRepertoire HTBI primers and Arm-PCR of CDR3 regions. TCRdb re-called the multiplex PCR reads with MiXCR, one entry per CDR3 protein. The sample contains about 430,000 distinct CDR3 sequences, 15% of which appear only once. V lost 1 base, J lost 4 bases, and 13 bases lay in between. Germline values: CDR1 MNHNS, CDR2 SASEGT. The CDR3 is made up of 15 amino acids. The table lists this clonotype with many counts. Described time point: newly diagnosed GD, antithyroid drugs for less than 3 months. Isolated PBMC RNA provided the starting material for the TCR library. These data also featured in a second study, about T cells in Graves' hyperthyroidism and ophthalmopathy. That work contributes: Stable Graves' hyperthyroidism denoted no ophthalmopathy progression over 18 months. Thyroid ultrasound and orbital computed tomography, with clinical symptoms and serum thyroxine and TRAb, informed diagnoses. The TCR CDR3 was amplified in a first-round RT-PCR using the HTBI primer set.

The specimen comprised peripheral blood mononuclear cells (PBMCs), sampled at new diagnosis, from a patient treated with antithyroid drugs. V is TRBV6-1 and J is TRBJ1-2, with a possible D match to TRBD1 (5 bases). The source is a woman aged 40 to 50 with Graves disease. The CDR3 nucleotides read TGTGCCAGCAGTGAAGAGTGGGGGTCGGTCTATGGCTACACCTTC. Translating it yields CASSEEWGSVYGYTF.